These 25 T cell receptor beta chains were all obtained from the same sample, sequenced in a study of shared clonotypes between healthy human individuals. The table came from immunoSEQ multiplex PCR; TCRdb's copy has only in-frame clones and leaves some out. The sample has hundreds of thousands of clones, 85% to 95% seen once. CD45RO negativity and positive selection for CCR7 defined naive CD8 cells, a population that excluded terminally differentiated effector memory CD45RA+ cells. The source material was naive CD8+ T cells sorted from blood. The receptors here all came from a man younger than 45 in good health.

This chain links TRBV20-1 with TRBJ2-1; TRBD2 agrees at 7 bases. Germline CDR1 reads DFQATT; CDR2 reads SNEGSKA (reference sequence). CDR3 length equals 10 residues. In DNA form, the CDR3 reads TGCAGCCCCGCGGGGGATGAGCAGTTCTTC. Translation: CSPAGDEQFF.

DNA for the CDR3: TGTGCCAGCAGTCCGCGGCGGTCCTACGAGCAGTACTTC. It codes for CASSPRRSYEQYF. The chain joins TRBV27 to TRBJ2-7; D unresolved. The CDR3 is 13 amino acids. Germline CDR1 is MNHEY and CDR2 is SMNVEV (reference sequence). Deletions cut 5 bases from V and 1 base from J, with 9 bases between.

This clone has only a few counts. This chain uses TRBV25-1 with TRBJ2-7; the D is unclear. There are 12 residues in the CDR3. Germline V gene data show CDR1 as MGHDK and CDR2 as SYGVNS. V dropped 3 bases and J dropped 3 bases, with 6 bases sitting between them. The CDR3 region is CASSDESYEQYF. The CDR3 nucleotides read TGTGCCAGCAGTGACGAGAGCTACGAGCAGTACTTC.

The chain carries TRBV25-1 and TRBJ2-7; D could derive from TRBD1 or TRBD2 (5 bases each). V lost 4 bases, J lost 4 bases, and 14 bases lay in between. CDR3 length: 14 amino acids. Germline V gene lookup returns CDR1 MGHDK and CDR2 SYGVNS. The CDR3 region is CASSVGAGSYEQYF. The CDR3 DNA is TGTGCCAGCAGTGTCGGGGCAGGTTCGTACGAGCAGTACTTC.

The J gene is TRBJ2-1, the V gene TRBV7-9, with 8 bases lining up with TRBD1. The junction had 13 bases not matched to a gene; V was cut back by 8 bases and J by 4 bases. The CDR3 is 16 residues long. Germline-derived CDR1 and CDR2 are SEHNR and FQNEAQ (reference sequence). The CDR3 sequence: CASGVVSDREYNEQFF. The CDR3 DNA is TGTGCCAGCGGAGTTGTGTCGGACAGGGAATACAATGAGCAGTTCTTC. The whole variable domain, remainder taken from reference TRBV7-9 and TRBJ2-1, is DTGVSQNPRHKITKRGQNVTFRCDPISEHNRLYWYRQTLGQGPEFLTYFQNEAQLEKSRLLSDRFSAERPKGSFSTLEIQRTEQGDSAMYLCASGVVSDREYNEQFFGPGTRLTVL.

The chain links TRBV28 to TRBJ1-2, with D perhaps matching TRBD1 (5 bases). There are 14 residues in the CDR3. V dropped 6 bases and J dropped 4 bases, with 15 bases sitting between them. Germline CDR1 is MDHEN and CDR2 is SYDVKM. Here the CDR3 DNA reads TGTGCCAGCAGACGTAAGGGGAGAGGCTATGGCTACACCTTC. This gives the protein CASRRKGRGYGYTF.

Comment on this clone: The sample holds other DNA sequences that translate to the same CDR3. Here the CDR3 reads CASSSGLAVGETQYF. The CDR3 DNA reads as TGTGCCAGCAGCTCCGGACTAGCGGTTGGAGAGACCCAGTACTTC. The chain carries TRBV7-2 and TRBJ2-5; 10 bases fit TRBD2. From germline, CDR1 is SGHTA and CDR2 FQGNSA. V was clipped by 4 bases and J by 4 bases; unmatched bases: 6. The CDR3 consists of 15 residues.

The gene calls are TRBV9 and TRBJ2-3, with D tentatively TRBD2 (5 bases). The CDR3 runs to 13 residues. Germline CDR1 reads SGDLS; CDR2 reads YYNGEE. V lost 9 bases to trimming and J lost 0 bases, with 11 bases between them. Written as DNA, the CDR3 is TGTGCCACCGCGAGGACTAGCACAGATACGCAGTATTTT. Translating it yields CATARTSTDTQYF. The full variable domain, rest sourced from reference TRBV9 and TRBJ2-3, is DSGVTQTPKHLITATGQRVTLRCSPRSGDLSVYWYQQSLDQGLQFLIQYYNGEERAKGNILERFSAQQFPDLHSELNLSSLELGDSALYFCATARTSTDTQYFGPGTRLTVL.

The V call is TRBV6-6, the J call TRBJ2-1; D not resolved. CDR3 length: 11 amino acids. CDR1 and CDR2 (germline): MNHNY, SVGAGI (reference sequence). Between the trimmed V and J ends, which lost 2 bases and 7 bases, there was a span of 3 bases. This CDR3 is CASSYGNEQFF. In DNA, the CDR3 is TGTGCCAGCAGTTACGGGAATGAGCAGTTCTTC.

The V and J genes are TRBV27 and TRBJ2-1; 9 bases map to TRBD2. The V segment lost 5 bases and the J segment 2 bases; nucleotides outside the gene matches: 4. This CDR3 has 15 amino acids. Germline V gives CDR1 MNHEY, CDR2 SMNVEV (reference sequence). The CDR3 region is CASSPGLAPYNEQFF. The CDR3, as DNA: TGTGCCAGCAGTCCAGGACTAGCGCCCTACAATGAGCAGTTCTTC.

The chain recombines TRBV18 with TRBJ2-7; TRBD2 agrees at 8 bases. J was trimmed by 6 bases and V by 3 bases; bases with no gene match: 4. Germline loops: CDR1 KGHSH, CDR2 LQKENI. This CDR3 contains 13 residues. CDR3 nucleotide sequence: TGTGCCAGCTCACCGGCTCTAGCGGGCGAGCAGTACTTC. Residues: CASSPALAGEQYF.

The chain has TRBV7-9 and TRBJ2-1; 11 nucleotides line up with TRBD2. The ends lost 3 bases at V and 2 bases at J; junction bases unmatched: 6. The germline V gene has CDR1 SEHNR and CDR2 FQNEAQ (reference sequence). The CDR3 runs 17 residues. The CDR3 DNA follows: TGTGCCAGCAGCTTTATTAGCGGGAGGGCCACCTACAATGAGCAGTTCTTC. Translation gives CASSFISGRATYNEQFF.

The chain recombines TRBV7-9 with TRBJ2-7; 9 nucleotides match TRBD2. The V segment lost 4 bases and the J segment 3 bases; nucleotides outside the gene matches: 10. CDR1 and CDR2 from the germline V gene are SEHNR and FQNEAQ (reference sequence). CDR3 size: 16 residues. CDR3 loop: CASSSLRREGLYEQYF. The CDR3, as DNA: TGTGCCAGCAGCTCCTTAAGGCGGGAGGGCCTCTACGAGCAGTACTTC. The whole variable domain, remainder taken from reference TRBV7-9 and TRBJ2-7, is DTGVSQNPRHKITKRGQNVTFRCDPISEHNRLYWYRQTLGQGPEFLTYFQNEAQLEKSRLLSDRFSAERPKGSFSTLEIQRTEQGDSAMYLCASSSLRREGLYEQYFGPGTRLTVT.

The rearrangement joins TRBV28 to TRBJ1-5; TRBD1 agrees at 7 bases. Germline CDR1 reads MDHEN; CDR2 reads SYDVKM. The V and J ends lost 6 bases and 6 bases, in that order; junction bases with no gene match: 8. The CDR3 totals 14 residues. In nucleotides, the CDR3 is TGTGCCAGCAGATTTACTGGGACAGTTCAGCCCCAGCATTTT. Its translation is CASRFTGTVQPQHF.

The chain couples TRBV9 to TRBJ1-1; maybe TRBD1 (5 bases). CDR1 is SGDLS and CDR2 is YYNGEE in the germline V gene. The germline V and J ends were trimmed by 4 bases and 3 bases, with 10 bases remaining between them. This CDR3 spans 13 amino acids. This CDR3 reads CASSFTGDTEAFF. CDR3 coding DNA: TGTGCCAGCAGCTTTACAGGTGACACTGAAGCTTTCTTT.

V is TRBV30 and J is TRBJ2-7; TRBD2 matches at 11 bases. V lost 4 bases to trimming and J lost 5 bases; unmatched junction nucleotides: 1. The CDR3 runs to 12 residues. CDR1 and CDR2 from the germline V gene are GTSNPN and SVGIG (reference sequence). In DNA, the CDR3 is TGTGCCTGGACTAGCGGGAGGCACGAGCAGTACTTC. Its translation is CAWTSGRHEQYF.

The chain carries TRBV6-6 and TRBJ2-5; weak D call: TRBD1 (6 bases). Germline V CDR1 and CDR2: MNHNY, SVGAGI (reference sequence). V dropped 6 bases and J dropped 9 bases, with 17 bases sitting between them. This CDR3 has 13 residues. The CDR3 DNA is TGTGCCAGCAGCGAGAACAGGGAGAGGTCCCAGTACTTC. This encodes CASSENRERSQYF.

The chain joins TRBV29-1 to TRBJ2-1; 8 bases match TRBD2. Germline values: CDR1 SQVTM, CDR2 ANQGSEA. The CDR3 is made up of 14 amino acids. V lost 6 bases to trimming and J lost 3 bases; unmatched junction nucleotides: 7. CDR3 nucleotides: TGCAGCGTCATAGCGGGGCGGGTCTACAATGAGCAGTTCTTC. Encoded protein: CSVIAGRVYNEQFF.

The chain has TRBV6-6 and TRBJ2-1; D ambiguous. Germline CDR1 MNHNY, CDR2 SVGAGI (reference sequence). The CDR3 is made up of 15 amino acids. V lost 2 bases and J 5 bases, leaving 13 bases between the germline ends. The CDR3 spells CASSYTVRSDNEQFF. Written as DNA, the CDR3 is TGTGCCAGCAGTTACACCGTCCGATCCGACAATGAGCAGTTCTTC.

The chain carries TRBV11-3 and TRBJ2-1, with 10 bases that match TRBD2. Trimming took 3 bases from V and 4 from J; bases not matched to a gene: 6. Germline V lookup: CDR1 SGHNT, CDR2 YENEEA. The CDR3 sequence is 16 residues long. This CDR3 is CASSLLAGAPYNEQFF. The DNA for the CDR3 is TGTGCCAGCAGCTTGCTAGCGGGAGCCCCTTACAATGAGCAGTTCTTC.

The chain recombines TRBV5-5 with TRBJ2-6; no reliable D call. Trimming cost V 0 bases and J 0 bases, with 7 bases left between them. The CDR3 has 16 residues. Germline-derived CDR1 and CDR2 are SGHKS and YYEKEE (reference sequence). For the CDR3, the DNA is TGTGCCAGCAGCTTGGGCAGGAACTCTGGGGCCAACGTCCTGACTTTC. Translated, it gives CASSLGRNSGANVLTF.

In its sample, this clone was seen once. Its ends do not fully match the called genes, so a read error is possible. The gene calls are TRBV14 and TRBJ2-1; the D gene is possibly TRBD2 (6 bases). There are 12 residues in the CDR3. Germline V gene lookup returns CDR1 SGHDN and CDR2 FVKESK. The CDR3 region has the DNA TGTGCCAGCTCCGTAGGTAGGGTAGGAGGGATCTTC. Encoded protein: CASSVGRVGGIF.

This CDR3 reads CASSQRDEQFF. The CDR3 coding sequence is TGTGCCAGCAGTCAGAGGGATGAGCAGTTCTTC. The V and J genes are TRBV5-4 and TRBJ2-1; possibly TRBD2 for D (5 bases). Trimming cost V 5 bases and J 8 bases, with 8 bases left between them. In germline, CDR1 is SGHNT, CDR2 YYREEE (reference sequence). The CDR3 loop spans 11 amino acids. The variable domain in full, with the rest retrieved from reference TRBV5-4 and TRBJ2-1, is ETGVTQSPTHLIKTRGQQVTLRCSSQSGHNTVSWYQQALGQGPQFIFQYYREEENGRGNFPPRFSGLQFPNYSSELNVNALELDDSALYLCASSQRDEQFFGPGTRLTVL.

The rearrangement links TRBV7-6 to TRBJ2-1, with 8 bases fitting TRBD2. J gave up 3 bases and V 5 bases, and 6 bases lay outside the gene matches. Germline V gene data show CDR1 as SGHVS and CDR2 as FNYEAQ. The CDR3 runs to 15 residues. The CDR3 nucleotides are TGTGCCAGCAGCAGCCGCGGGGGGCTCTACAATGAGCAGTTCTTC. This codes for CASSSRGGLYNEQFF.

This chain joins TRBV28 and TRBJ2-5, with 8 bases identical to TRBD2. This CDR3 is 14 amino acids long. Germline V gene sequence: CDR1 MDHEN, CDR2 SYDVKM. With V trimmed by 3 bases and J by 5 bases, 5 bases remained unmatched. The CDR3 is CASSLEREWETQYF. The CDR3 DNA is TGTGCCAGCAGTTTGGAGCGGGAGTGGGAGACCCAGTACTTC.